This T cell receptor beta chain was documented in a study of CD8+ T cells in alopecia areata. General study results and limits: Many of the expanded lesional clones endured in scalp and blood while on tofacitinib. The treated group had a single nonresponder, limiting CD8+ expansion-response conclusions.

Once RNA had been extracted, it was reverse transcribed into cDNA to act as the sequencing template. Assay used: immunoSEQ multiplex PCR; TCRdb lists only in-frame clones, some missing. The data hold about 76,000 clones, with around two thirds observed a single time. Concerning this clone itself: No antigen is known for it.

The germline V gene has CDR1 SQVTM and CDR2 ANQGSEA. The CDR3 sequence is 14 residues long. V was pared by 2 bases and J by 4 bases, with 6 bases of the junction left unmatched. Regarding treatment: oral pan-JAK inhibitor, 5-10 mg twice daily. In alopecia areata patients, both lesional scalp punch biopsies and peripheral blood were collected. The material sequenced was CD8+ T cells sorted from blood, taken at week 24, from a patient treated with tofacitinib. The chain couples TRBV29-1 to TRBJ2-7, with 9 bases matching TRBD1. The sequence was obtained from a human donor with alopecia areata. The CDR3 region has the DNA TGCAGCGTTGAATTGGGACAGGGAACTTACGAGCAGTACTTC. This translates into CSVELGQGTYEQYF.